A single sample is the source of the 5 T cell receptor beta chains below, sequenced in a study of CD8 T cells in ankylosing spondylitis. TCRdb re-called the 5' RACE reads with MiXCR, one entry per CDR3 protein. Found here are 100,000 to 150,000 distinct CDR3 sequences, approximately 9.7% of them singletons; the top ten hold about 3.3%. Input material: blood, either unsorted or a sorted T cell fraction (not recorded which). The receptors come from a male donor with ankylosing spondylitis or in good health (not recorded which).

This clonotype has just a few counts. This chain links TRBV15 with TRBJ1-2; D not resolved. Germline CDR1 LNHNV, CDR2 YYDKDF (reference sequence). V was trimmed by 2 bases and J by 7 bases, leaving 8 bases between them. The CDR3 has 12 residues. The CDR3 is CATSRREVGYTF. Here the CDR3 DNA reads TGTGCCACCAGCAGAAGGGAGGTTGGCTACACCTTC.

There are many counts of this clonotype. The gene calls are TRBV18 and TRBJ2-5, with 8 bases aligning to TRBD2. Germline CDR1 and CDR2: KGHSH and LQKENI. The V gene end was trimmed by 1 base and the J gene end by 9 bases; junction bases not matched to a gene: 7. CDR3 size: 14 residues. The CDR3 nucleotides are TGTGCCAGCTCACCACAGCGGGAGATGGCTTCCCAGTACTTC. This sequence encodes CASSPQREMASQYF. The complete variable domain, with remaining parts taken from reference TRBV18 and TRBJ2-5, reads NAGVMQNPRHLVRRRGQEARLRCSPMKGHSHVYWYRQLPEEGLKFMVYLQKENIIDESGMPKERFSAEFPKEGPSILRIQQVVRGDSAAYFCASSPQREMASQYFGPGTRLLVL.

The chain links TRBV20-1 to TRBJ2-7, with D tentatively TRBD1 (5 bases). Germline loops: CDR1 DFQATT, CDR2 SNEGSKA (reference sequence). The CDR3 contains 13 residues. The V end was cut by 6 bases, the J end by 3 bases, with 15 bases between. The CDR3 nucleotides are TGCAGTGCGCGCGGTGGGGCGAGCTACGAGCAGTACTTC. This translates into CSARGGASYEQYF.

The V and J genes are TRBV9 and TRBJ2-2, with 8 bases fitting TRBD1. Germline V gene data show CDR1 as SGDLS and CDR2 as YYNGEE. This CDR3 comprises 15 residues. J was trimmed by 6 bases and V by 2 bases; bases with no gene match: 6. DNA of the CDR3: TGTGCCAGCAGCGTCAGGACAGGGTATGCCGGGGAGCTGTTTTTT. Its translation: CASSVRTGYAGELFF.

In this sample, this clonotype turned up a few times. J is TRBJ2-2 and V is TRBV19; a possible D gene is TRBD2 (5 bases). The CDR3 runs to 14 residues. V was clipped by 6 bases and J by 2 bases, with 10 bases between them. The germline V gene encodes CDR1 LNHDA and CDR2 SQIVND (reference sequence). DNA of the CDR3: TGTGCCAGTAGCGGGGTCCTTAACACCGGGGAGCTGTTTTTT. This encodes CASSGVLNTGELFF. Full variable domain (remainder filled in from reference TRBV19 and TRBJ2-2): DGGITQSPKYLFRKEGQNVTLSCEQNLNHDAMYWYRQDPGQGLRLIYYSQIVNDFQKGDIAEGYSVSREKKESFPLTVTSAQKNPTAFYLCASSGVLNTGELFFGEGSRLTVL.